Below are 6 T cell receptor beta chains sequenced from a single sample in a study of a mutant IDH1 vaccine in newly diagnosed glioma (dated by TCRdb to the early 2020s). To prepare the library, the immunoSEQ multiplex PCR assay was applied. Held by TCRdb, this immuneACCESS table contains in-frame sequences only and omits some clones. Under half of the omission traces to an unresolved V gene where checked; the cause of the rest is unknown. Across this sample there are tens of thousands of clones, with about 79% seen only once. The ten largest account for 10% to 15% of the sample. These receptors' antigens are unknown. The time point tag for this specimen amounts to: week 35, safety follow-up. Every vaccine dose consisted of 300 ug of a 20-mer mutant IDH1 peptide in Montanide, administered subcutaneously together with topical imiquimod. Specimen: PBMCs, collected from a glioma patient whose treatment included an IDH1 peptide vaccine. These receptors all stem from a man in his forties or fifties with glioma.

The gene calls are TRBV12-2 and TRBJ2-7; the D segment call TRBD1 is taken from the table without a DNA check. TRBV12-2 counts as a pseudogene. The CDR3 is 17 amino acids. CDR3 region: CASRRAVRQAGSGEQYV. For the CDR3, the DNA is TGTGCAAGTCGCCGTGCCGTTCGACAGGCGGGCTCGGGCGAGCAGTACGTC.

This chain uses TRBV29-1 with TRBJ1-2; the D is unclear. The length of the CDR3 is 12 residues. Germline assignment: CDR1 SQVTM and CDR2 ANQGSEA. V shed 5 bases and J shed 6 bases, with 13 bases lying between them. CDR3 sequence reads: CSVLRGEDGYTF. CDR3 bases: TGCAGCGTTCTCCGGGGAGAGGATGGCTACACCTTC.

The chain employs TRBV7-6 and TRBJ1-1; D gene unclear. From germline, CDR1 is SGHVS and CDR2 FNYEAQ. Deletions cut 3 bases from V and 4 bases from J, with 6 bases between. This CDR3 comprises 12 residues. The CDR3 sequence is CASSFVGTEAFF. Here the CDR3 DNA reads TGTGCCAGCAGCTTCGTCGGCACTGAAGCTTTCTTT.

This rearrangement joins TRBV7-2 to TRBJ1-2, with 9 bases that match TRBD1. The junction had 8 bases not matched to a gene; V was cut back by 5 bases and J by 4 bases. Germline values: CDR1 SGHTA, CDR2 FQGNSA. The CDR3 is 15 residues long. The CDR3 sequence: CASSRLTGGTYGYTF. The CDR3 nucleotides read TGTGCCAGCAGCCGCCTGACAGGGGGTACCTATGGCTACACCTTC.

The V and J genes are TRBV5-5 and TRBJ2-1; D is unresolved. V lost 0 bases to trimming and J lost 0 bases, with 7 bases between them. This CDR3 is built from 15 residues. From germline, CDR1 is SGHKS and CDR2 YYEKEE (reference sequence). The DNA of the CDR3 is TGTGCCAGCAGCTTGGTGGATTCCTCCTACAATGAGCAGTTCTTC. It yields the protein CASSLVDSSYNEQFF.

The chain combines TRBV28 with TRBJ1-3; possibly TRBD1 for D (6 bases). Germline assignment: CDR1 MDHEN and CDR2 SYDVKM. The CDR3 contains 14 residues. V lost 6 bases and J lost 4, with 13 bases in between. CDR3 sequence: CASSRQVAGNTIYF. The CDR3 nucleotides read TGTGCCAGCAGCCGACAGGTGGCAGGAAACACCATATATTTT.